This T cell receptor beta chain comes out of a study of PD-1 blockade in classical Hodgkin lymphoma. In the study overall: The study gave patients nivolumab 3 mg/kg intravenously every 2 weeks.

This clone was detected a few times. TCRdb's copy holds only in-frame clones and misses some; the assay was immunoSEQ multiplex PCR. This table holds 27,000 or so clones, about 72% found once. Regarding time point: cycle 4 day 1 (C4D1), after 6 weeks of nivolumab. Autologous stem cell transplantation was followed by relapse in every patient, and brentuximab vedotin exposure varied. Best response was recorded as complete response, partial response or progressive disease. The CDR3 has 14 residues. The V and J ends lost 2 bases and 6 bases respectively, with 10 bases between them. Germline assignment: CDR1 SGHTA and CDR2 FQGNSA.

The TCR was taken from a human donor with classical Hodgkin lymphoma. This chain links TRBV7-2 with TRBJ2-2, with D perhaps matching TRBD1 or TRBD2 (5 bases each). Sequenced here: peripheral blood mononuclear cells (PBMCs), sampled before the fourth cycle of nivolumab. CDR3 in DNA: TGTGCCAGCAGCTTACAGGGAGTGGCCGGGGAGCTGTTTTTT. Protein sequence: CASSLQGVAGELFF.